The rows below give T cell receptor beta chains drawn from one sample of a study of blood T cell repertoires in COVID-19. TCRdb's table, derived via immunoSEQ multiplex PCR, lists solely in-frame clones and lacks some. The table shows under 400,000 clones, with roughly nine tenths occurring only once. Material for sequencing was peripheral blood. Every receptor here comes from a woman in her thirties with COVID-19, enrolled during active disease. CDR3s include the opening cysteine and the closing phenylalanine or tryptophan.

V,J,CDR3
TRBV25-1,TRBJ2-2,CASRRQGLNTGELFF
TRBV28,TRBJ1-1,CASSDRLNTEAFF
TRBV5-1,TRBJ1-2,CASSAGTGGNYGYTF
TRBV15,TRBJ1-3,CATNNGFSGNTIYF
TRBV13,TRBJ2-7,CASSSGTAYEQYF
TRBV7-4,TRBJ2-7,CASSAQGGSSYEQYF
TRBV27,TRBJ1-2,CASSLIGGFSGYTF
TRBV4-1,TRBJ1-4,CASSGQQGATNEKLFF
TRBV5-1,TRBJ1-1,CASSFQGEAFF
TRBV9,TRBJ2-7,CASSAGQVGYEQYF
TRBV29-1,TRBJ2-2,CSVQDRTNTGELFF
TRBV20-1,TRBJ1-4,CSASLRGRGDEKLFF
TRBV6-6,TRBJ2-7,CASSASSYEQYF
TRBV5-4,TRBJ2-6,CASSLTGAGANVLTF
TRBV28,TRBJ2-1,CASRGLYRQGNEQFF
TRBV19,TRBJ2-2,CASSFSGSLRGELFF
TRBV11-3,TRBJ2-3,CASSPGLGTDTQYF
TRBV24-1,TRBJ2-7,CATGTGYEQYF
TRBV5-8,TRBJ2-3,CASSFRQGSTDTQYF
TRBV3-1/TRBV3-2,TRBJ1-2,CASSQDRSLYGYTF
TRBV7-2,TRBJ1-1,CASSTRQGNTEAFF
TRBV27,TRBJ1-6,CASSLFRLDSDNSPLHF
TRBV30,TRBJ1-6,CAWEPGDSPLHF